The rows below give T cell receptor beta chains drawn from one sample of a study of blood T cell repertoires in COVID-19. The protocol was immunoSEQ multiplex PCR, while the TCRdb copy is restricted to in-frame clones and leaves out a portion. The sample lists about 240,000 clones, roughly 77% occurring once. What was sequenced was peripheral blood. The receptors stem from a woman older than 75 with acute or convalescent COVID-19. Each CDR3 is given with its conserved first and last residue. A D gene is named only where the DNA matches it firmly. Expanded clones are given a class, and other clones once, few, many or no size at all.

V gene	D gene	clone size	J gene	CDR3 DNA	CDR3 protein
TRBV18	TRBD2	.	TRBJ2-3	TGTGCCAGCTCAGGGGGACTAGCGGGAGGACGCACAGATACGCAGTATTTT	CASSGGLAGGRTDTQYF
TRBV30	.	.	TRBJ1-2	TGTGCCTGGAGTGTACAGCAGGGGTATGGCTACACCTTC	CAWSVQQGYGYTF
TRBV25-1	.	.	TRBJ1-1	TGTGCCAGCAGTGATTCAGGAATTGAAGCTTTCTTT	CASSDSGIEAFF
TRBV6-6	.	many	TRBJ1-1	TGTGCCAGCAGCCCGGGATATGAAGCTTTCTTT	CASSPGYEAFF
TRBV3-1/TRBV3-2	TRBD1	.	TRBJ1-1	TGTGCCAGCAGCCAAGGGACAGGGGGCGAAGCTTTCTTT	CASSQGTGGEAFF
TRBV5-4	TRBD1	.	TRBJ2-1	TGTGCCAGCAGCTTCCTGGACAGGGGTGAAGATGAGCAGTTCTTC	CASSFLDRGEDEQFF
TRBV7-8	TRBD2	.	TRBJ2-3	TGTGCCAGCAGCTTGGACCCGGGACTAGACGTACTTAGCACAGATACGCAGTATTTT	CASSLDPGLDVLSTDTQYF
TRBV20-1	TRBD2	.	TRBJ2-7	TGCAGTGCTAGTCCCAGAACTAGCGGGGGCAACGAGCAGTACTTC	CSASPRTSGGNEQYF
TRBV18	TRBD1	.	TRBJ1-2	TGTGCCAGCTCACGACAGGGGGGCGCTAACTATGGCTACACCTTC	CASSRQGGANYGYTF
TRBV25-1	.	.	TRBJ2-2	TGTGCCAGCAGTTCCAGGGTGTCGACCGGGGAGCTGTTTTTT	CASSSRVSTGELFF
TRBV19	.	.	TRBJ1-4	TGTGCCAGTAGTCCTTCCGGGGGGGCTAATGAAAAACTGTTTTTT	CASSPSGGANEKLFF
TRBV5-5	.	.	TRBJ2-1	TGTGCCAGCAGCCCTCCTTGGAGGTCCTACAATGAGCAGTTCTTC	CASSPPWRSYNEQFF
TRBV2	.	.	TRBJ1-1	TGTGCCAGCAGTGATAACAAGAACACTGAAGCTTTCTTT	CASSDNKNTEAFF
TRBV19	TRBD1	few	TRBJ2-7	TGTGCCAGTAGCCCCCAGGGGGCAGGGGCCTACGAGCAGTACTTC	CASSPQGAGAYEQYF
TRBV4-1	TRBD1	.	TRBJ1-2	TGCGCCAGCAGCCAAGGGTTGACAGGGGGCCGAGTTTATGGCTACACCTTC	CASSQGLTGGRVYGYTF
TRBV7-2	TRBD2	.	TRBJ2-7	TGTGCCAGCACCTCCCGGGGGGTGTACGAGCAGTACTTC	CASTSRGVYEQYF
TRBV27	TRBD1	.	TRBJ2-7	TGTGCCAGCAGTCCGGAACAGGGGGAGTTTCTCTACGAGCAGTACTTC	CASSPEQGEFLYEQYF
TRBV11-2	.	.	TRBJ2-1	TGTGCCAGCAGCTTAGCGCGTTACAATGAGCAGTTCTTC	CASSLARYNEQFF
TRBV7-6	TRBD2	.	TRBJ2-1	TGTGCCAGCAGCTCCCGACTAGCGGGGGCAAATGAGCAGTTCTTC	CASSSRLAGANEQFF
TRBV10-3	TRBD2	.	TRBJ2-2	TGTGCCATCAGTTTGACTAGCGGGAGATCCACCGGGGAGCTGTTTTTT	CAISLTSGRSTGELFF
TRBV9	.	few	TRBJ1-6	TGTGCCAGCAGCGTATACGGTACGGGTTCACCCCTCCACTTT	CASSVYGTGSPLHF
TRBV5-1	TRBD1	.	TRBJ1-4	TGCGCCAGCAGCCCGAATGGACAGGCAACTAATGAAAAACTGTTTTTT	CASSPNGQATNEKLFF
TRBV19	.	.	TRBJ1-1	TGTGCCAGTAGTATATGGGGGGGCACTGAAGCTTTCTTT	CASSIWGGTEAFF
TRBV20-1	TRBD1	once	TRBJ2-7	TGCAGTGCTAGTAGCACGGGACAGGGTTCTTTCGAGCAGTACTTC	CSASSTGQGSFEQYF
TRBV18	.	.	TRBJ1-5	TGTGCCAGCCGAGCCGGGACAACCAGCAATCAGCCCCAGCATTTT	CASRAGTTSNQPQHF
TRBV30	.	.	TRBJ1-3	TGTGCCTGGGACCCTCCCCCAGGGATTGGAAACACCATATATTTT	CAWDPPPGIGNTIYF
TRBV7-2	.	few	TRBJ1-2	TGTGCCAGCAGCTTTGGCAGGGAGGTTTATGGCTACACCTTC	CASSFGREVYGYTF
TRBV2	.	.	TRBJ2-7	TGTGCCAGCAGTAGCGCCAGAACTGGCGAGCAGTACTTC	CASSSARTGEQYF
TRBV7-2	.	.	TRBJ1-6	TGTGCCAGCAGCCTTGGACAGAATTCACCCCTCCACTTT	CASSLGQNSPLHF
TRBV19	.	.	TRBJ2-7	TGTGCCAGTAGTATAGGGACAGAATACGAGCAGTACTTC	CASSIGTEYEQYF
TRBV5-1	TRBD1	.	TRBJ2-5	TGCGCCAGCAGCTTGGTGGGACAGGGCCAAGAGACCCAGTACTTC	CASSLVGQGQETQYF
TRBV5-1	TRBD2	once	TRBJ2-3	TGCGCCAGCAGCTCGGGACTAGCGGGAGTGGGGGGCACAGATACGCAGTATTTT	CASSSGLAGVGGTDTQYF
TRBV6-5	.	once	TRBJ2-2	TGTGCCCTGCTCGCGACGCGGGCCGGGGAGCTGTTTTTT	CALLATRAGELFF
TRBV4-3	.	.	TRBJ2-2	TGCGCCAGCAGCCAAGAGCGGGGTTTGAGCACCGGGGAGCTGTTTTTT	CASSQERGLSTGELFF
TRBV7-2	TRBD1	.	TRBJ1-3	TGTGCCAGCAGCTTACGGACAGGGGACCCCTCTGGAAACACCATATATTTT	CASSLRTGDPSGNTIYF
TRBV29-1	TRBD1	.	TRBJ1-2	TGCAGCGTTCCATACTCTACTGCTTCTCCGGGACAGGGGCTATCTTATAACTATGGCTACACCTTC	CSVPYSTASPGQGLSYNYGYTF
TRBV2	TRBD1	.	TRBJ1-5	TGTGCCAGCAACAAGAGGGGGCCTGTGAGCAATCAGCCCCAGCATTTT	CASNKRGPVSNQPQHF
TRBV27	.	.	TRBJ2-7	TGTGCCAGCAGTTTAAGACAGTCCTACGAGCAGTACTTC	CASSLRQSYEQYF
TRBV15	.	.	TRBJ1-5	TGTGCCACCAGCAGAGATACAGCCAACAATCAGCCCCAGCATTTT	CATSRDTANNQPQHF
TRBV7-2	TRBD2	.	TRBJ2-1	TGTGCCAGCAGCTCGGCGGGGGGGCCGGATGAGCAGTTCTTC	CASSSAGGPDEQFF
TRBV10-2	.	.	TRBJ2-6	TGCGCCAGCAGTGCACAGACCTCTGGGGCCAACGTCCTGACTTTC	CASSAQTSGANVLTF
TRBV5-4	TRBD2	.	TRBJ2-5	TGTGCCAGCAGCTATCATAGCGGGATCGGAGAGACCCAGTACTTC	CASSYHSGIGETQYF
TRBV25-1	.	.	TRBJ2-2	TGTGCCAGCAGTGAATGGGGGGCCGGGGAGCTGTTTTTT	CASSEWGAGELFF
TRBV12-3/TRBV12-4	.	.	TRBJ1-4	TGTGCCAGCAACCGGGGAACTAATGAAAAACTGTTTTTT	CASNRGTNEKLFF
TRBV25-1	.	.	TRBJ2-3	TGTGCCAGCAGTCCCCTGGGCAGGGGTACAGATACGCAGTATTTT	CASSPLGRGTDTQYF